This T cell receptor (beta chain) appears in the sequencing data of a study of blood T cell repertoires in COVID-19. As for the study in general: Acute-phase and convalescent COVID-19 samples originated in the United States, Italy and Spain. PBMCs, B-cell-depleted T cells, or T cells provided the cDNA or gDNA that made up the material.

In the authors' methods: How many nucleated cells were present was estimated from reference gene primer amplification. Method: immunoSEQ multiplex PCR; TCRdb's copy keeps in-frame clones and lacks some. V and J calls and clone size come straight from that table; D and trimming were deduced from the DNA. The data show about 250,000 clones, with about 89% seen just once and around 0.8% held by the top ten. The CDR3 totals 16 residues. Deletions cut 0 bases from V and 0 bases from J, with 12 bases between. Germline assignment: CDR1 SGHRS and CDR2 YFSETQ. Sequencing used peripheral blood. The V call is TRBV5-1, the J call TRBJ1-2; tentatively, D is TRBD1 (5 bases). This TCR came from a man under 40 with acute or convalescent COVID-19. The CDR3, as DNA: TGCGCCAGCAGCTTGGCCCCGACAGAAACTAACTATGGCTACACCTTC. Its protein product is CASSLAPTETNYGYTF. Together with reference TRBV5-1 and TRBJ1-2, the CDR3 gives the full variable domain: KAGVTQTPRYLIKTRGQQVTLSCSPISGHRSVSWYQQTPGQGLQFLFEYFSETQRNKGNFPGRFSGRQFSNSRSEMNVSTLELGDSALYLCASSLAPTETNYGYTFGSGTRLTVV.